This TCR beta chain was documented in a study of T cell responses to AZD1222 COVID-19 vaccine. Study background: Both about-4-week and about-12-week second-dose recipients were combined.

This clone has just a few counts. Its antigen is currently unknown. Study conclusions and caveats: Only a handful of people who got AZD1222 tested seropositive at baseline. White British ancestry dominated among donors, who included more females, and clonal diversity was possibly underestimated. An increase in Spike-specific TCR breadth and depth was observed after two AZD1222 doses.

Profiled with immunoSEQ multiplex PCR; TCRdb holds only in-frame clones, not every one. Of fewer than 50,000 clones in the sample, about 78% were seen once. The CDR3 runs to 14 residues. The V and J ends lost 3 bases and 1 base respectively, with 10 bases between them. Germline CDR1 is SGHDT and CDR2 is YYEEEE. The sample consisted of peripheral blood, taken on day 0 of AZD1222 vaccination. This chain links TRBV5-6 with TRBJ1-1; perhaps TRBD1 as D (5 bases). The clonotype originates from an adult in good health. The CDR3 sequence is CASSYGTGNTEAFF. The CDR3 nucleotides are TGTGCCAGCAGCTATGGGACGGGGAACACTGAAGCTTTCTTT.